This TCR beta chain was sequenced during a study of cytomegalovirus exposure and HLA in healthy donors (dated by TCRdb to 2017 to 2019). Some background on the complete study: An earlier analysis of several hundred of the donors reported about 290 Gb of sequence data and roughly 110 million unique TCR beta sequences from around 200 million T cells. About 300 gigabases of sequencing data and 70 million to 85 million unique TCR sequences were included in an early release covering roughly 700 HLA-typed donors. Of the approximately 400 genotyped donors, approximately 82% fell in the genetic ancestry cluster associated with self-reported Caucasian donors. The study aimed to test whether cataloging public T cell receptors could reveal signatures of past pathogen exposure. Using immunosequencing, the study profiled T cell repertoires from 500 to 800 subjects and related those repertoires to cytomegalovirus serostatus. In addition to the first cohort of 500 to 850 subjects, a separate validation cohort of 120 different subjects was used. To predict cytomegalovirus infection status, the study combined high-throughput TCR immunosequencing, statistical association of individual TCRs with disease status, and machine learning. A later analysis re-examined previously published TCR beta repertoires from around 670 donors and added high-resolution HLA genotyping to investigate patterns of TCR occurrence. The later analysis used no new phenotypic data to find candidate immune exposures, relying instead on TCR beta sequences and their occurrence across donors. To decide whether each TCR beta V gene segment behaved as functional or pseudogenic, an earlier analysis of approximately 620 of the donors relied on high-throughput TCR beta sequencing. Alongside the repertoire data, information on donor age, sex, ethnicity and CMV serostatus was compiled. A later genetic analysis used genome-wide SNP genotypes for about 60% of the roughly 700 donors, treating that subset as a discovery cohort. Every discovery cohort repertoire had been produced on one sequencing platform. Class I and class II HLA loci were covered by the typing at four-digit resolution. The number of typed donors differed by locus: roughly 629-640 for A, B, C, DRB1 and DQB1; some 540 for DQA1; about 600 for DPA1; and about 470 for DPB1. Four to six DR-DQ haplotypes were handled as single units for association and clustering, since linkage in the cohort was strong. Among under 450 genotyped donors of the cohort, an average of 235,054 unique TCR beta nucleotide sequences were sequenced per donor, roughly 18% of them non-productive. General study outcomes and caveats: Correlated functional status among segregating V segments might reflect linkage disequilibrium, but an unknown experimental factor could not be ruled out. A few of the identified cytomegalovirus-associated TCR beta chains were confirmed in vitro to be specific for cytomegalovirus antigens. In an earlier analysis of about 540 of the donors, most TCR beta V segments were observed in productive rearrangements about 87% or about 30% of the time, broadly matching IMGT annotations. V-gene and J-gene trimming of TCR beta chains was associated with a missense DCLRE1C variant in a later genetic analysis, and the association was replicated in an independent cohort. According to a later analysis, most CMV-associated TCR beta chains appeared to be HLA-restricted, and the HLA associations seemed to be driven largely by CMV exposure. A later genetic analysis reported fewer N-insertions in productive TCRs among donors in an Asian-associated ancestry cluster than the roughly 640-donor mean. A further reported finding was that TCR beta sequences accurately predicted the HLA-A and HLA-B alleles for most subjects in the first cohort. Because counts were too low, some 16 rarely observed V segments, including chromosome 9 orphons, were excluded from the earlier analysis of several hundred of the donors. According to a later analysis, TCR association rates differed among HLA loci, with DRB1 alleles showing the most associated TCRs and HLA-C alleles showing the fewest. The sequencing pipeline was judged likely to have produced a cluster of highly shared sequence variants as a technical artifact. HLA typing was unavailable for some donors at each locus, so association tests used only the typed subset. A total of 150 to 200 TCR beta chains were listed by the study as associated with cytomegalovirus. Because the 87-base-pair reads could not distinguish some IMGT-functional V segments, including TRBV6-2 and TRBV6-3, those segments were excluded. In this cohort, only TCR beta chains were sequenced, and detectable features were limited by the absence of alpha or paired-chain data. According to the authors, the approach could potentially be generalized to other disease states and immunological phenotypes. The classifier was reported to diagnose cytomegalovirus status with high specificity and sensitivity in both the original and validation cohorts. In a later analysis, around 15,000 TCR beta sequences were associated with specific HLA alleles at a false discovery rate of 0.05. Roughly uniform sequencing depth across donors was assumed in presence/absence analyses, although this assumption may not hold. Immune exposure information for the cohort was limited to CMV serostatus. Across donors, most TCR sequences were observed very rarely, whereas some public TCRs were present in many individuals. Assigning TCR associations to individual alleles was difficult when HLA alleles, especially DR and DQ, strongly co-occurred. In a later analysis, several top co-occurrence clusters were reported to appear linked to parvovirus B19, influenza, CMV and Epstein-Barr virus. In a later analysis, HLA-associated TCR beta chains were found to be more clonally expanded and to have lower generation probabilities than equally common non-associated chains.

Comment on this clone: The clone's antigen remains unknown. One base away there is no much larger clone; base qualities are not given.

Receptor libraries were prepared by the immunoSEQ multiplex PCR assay. A mixture of 60 forward primers for TCR Vbeta segments and 13 reverse primers for TCR Jbeta segments was used in the multiplex PCR. The CDR3 region of rearranged TCR beta genes was amplified from genomic DNA by a multiplex PCR assay. The Illumina HiSeq System was used to sequence the amplified TCR beta libraries as 87-base-pair reads. The paper's data handling went like this. Across the 700 or so repertoires, a later analysis counted about 81 million unique TCR beta chains, roughly 11 million of which were shared by at least two donors. Raw reads were error-corrected and collapsed into unique sequences with a nearest-neighbor algorithm that merged closely related sequences to remove PCR and sequencing errors. To assign V, D and J gene segments, CDR3 sequences were aligned to IMGT reference sequences. For a sequence to be retained, a match of at least six nucleotides to both a V gene segment and a J gene segment was required. A rearrangement counted as productive if the CDR3 had no stop codons and remained in frame with V and J, and every other rearrangement counted as non-productive. Following IMGT convention, CDR3 was defined as the stretch from the second conserved V-encoded cysteine to the conserved J-encoded phenylalanine. In an earlier analysis of just under 600 of the donors, sequences lacking an unambiguous match to a single V gene segment were excluded. An earlier analysis of under 750 of the donors called V segments functional above 56.7% productive rearrangements and segregating when the between-donor standard deviation exceeded 5%. A statistical classification framework was developed to diagnose cytomegalovirus status using the catalog of TCR beta chain sequences. In a later analysis, V and J genes were assigned by comparing TCR nucleotide sequences against IMGT/GENE-DB human TR gene sequences. The TCRdist pipeline was used in a later analysis to assign CDR3 sequences and most-parsimonious VDJ recombination scenarios. A later analysis defined each TCR beta chain by its CDR3 amino acid sequence plus V-gene family, and excluded reads lacking a unique V-gene family. To address suspected cross-contamination and a sequencing artifact, a later analysis removed a few hundred highly shared, low-generation-probability nucleotide sequences. In a later analysis, a clonal expansion index was calculated for each public chain from normalized within-repertoire ranks of inferred template counts. Generation probabilities in a later analysis came from a VDJ recombination model fitted to out-of-frame rearrangements, and those results were checked against IGoR. In a later analysis, TCR-TCR, TCR-HLA and TCR-CMV co-occurrence was scored with hypergeometric tests, and a repertoire-size bias correction was applied to TCR pairs. To estimate false discovery rates, a later analysis permuted the HLA or CMV assignments 20 times. In a later analysis, co-occurring TCRs were grouped using DBSCAN, with TCRdist sequence similarity added in when clustering inside HLA-allele-positive subsets. Co-occurrence clustering excluded repertoires with fewer than 30,000 or more than 120,000 public chains, plus five with anomalous nucleotide sharing. TCRdb mirrors the immuneACCESS table, restricted to in-frame sequences. Some clones are absent from its copies; in checked studies, under half trace to an unresolved V gene, and the reason for the others is unknown. That table is the source of V, J and clone size, and D and trimming were worked out from the DNA. The sample contains about 130,000 clones, just under 80% of them found a single time. Around 0.99% of the sample goes to the ten largest clones.

The cohort was made up of approximately 700 healthy bone marrow donors. At the time of sampling, all cohort members were nominally healthy, though unrecorded immune exposures were likely present. The donor was CMV seronegative and belonged to the group of 352 seronegative cohort members. Each donor provided a peripheral blood sample, and peripheral blood mononuclear cells were used for TCR beta sequencing. The Qiagen DNeasy Blood Extraction Kit was used to extract genomic DNA from the blood cell samples. CDR1 and CDR2 are read off the germline V gene (reference sequence) as LNHNV and YYDKDF. The junction shows trimming of 4 bases on V and 6 bases on J, plus 28 bases between the germline ends. The CDR3 covers 19 residues, taking in both the cysteine and the phenylalanine. CDR3 DNA only is kept here, 57 bases in frame from base 1.

The TCR sequence derives from a male donor in good health and CMV-seronegative. Sequencing was carried out using PBMCs. The V and J genes are TRBV15 and TRBJ1-5; the D segment cannot be called with confidence. The CDR3 region has the sequence CATSKQPQIEGSPLQPQHF. The DNA sequence is TGTGCCACCAGCAAACAGCCCCAAATCGAGGGAAGTCCACTTCAGCCCCAGCATTTT.